Listed below are T cell receptor beta chains from one sample, sequenced in a study of CD8+CD57+ T cells in acquired aplastic anemia. A single record per CDR3 protein comes from TCRdb applying MiXCR to the reads. The data contain 200,000 to 250,000 distinct CDR3 sequences, under 65% of them singletons. Specimen: sorted CD4+, CD8+, or CD8+CD57+ T cells (not recorded which) from PBMCs. The receptors were sampled from a human donor in good health. Each CDR3 is given with its conserved first and last residue. Fields, in order: CDR3 protein, D gene, clone size, V gene. D genes are given only for firm matches. Clone size appears in some rows only: once, few, many, or a class for an expanded clone.

CASSFYICSARPGGTEAFF,NA,NA,TRBV7-6
CASSKASGYNEQFF,TRBD2,NA,TRBV10-1
CASSVGVYGTDTQYF,NA,NA,TRBV9
CASGTGGETEAFF,TRBD1,NA,TRBV5-1
CSARDLEAGDTEKFF,TRBD2,NA,TRBV20-1
CASTTWTGYEQYF,TRBD1,NA,TRBV12-3/TRBV12-4
CASSLSVQGVFTEAFF,TRBD1,few,TRBV27
CASGPSMGETQYF,NA,NA,TRBV2
CASEGAAEQYF,NA,NA,TRBV10-2
CASKRPTGELFF,NA,NA,TRBV7-9
CASVAGGAVGQPQHF,NA,NA,TRBV19
CASSQGPQDINTEAFF,NA,many,TRBV4-3
CSASLAGGIYVGELFF,TRBD2,medium-sized,TRBV29-1
CASSFLGQRRNSPLHF,NA,few,TRBV7-2
CASSHRTGGAETQYF,TRBD1,NA,TRBV7-9
CAIRFSGQDGETQYF,NA,NA,TRBV10-3
CASSQAGLRETQYF,NA,NA,TRBV14
CASSDSSSGDHEQFF,TRBD2,NA,TRBV5-1
CATSDSSRGQANTGELFF,TRBD1,NA,TRBV24-1
CASSSRAGSNEKLFF,NA,NA,TRBV7-9
CASRSGESGEQFF,TRBD2,NA,TRBV4-1
CASSLTGVTNEKLFF,TRBD1,many,TRBV9
CSVEKGGFPSYEQYF,TRBD2,NA,TRBV29-1